In its sample, the clone carrying this T cell receptor (beta chain) was seen a few times. Its antigen is unknown. Researchers ran the PCR with 60 Vbeta and 13 Jbeta primers. Method: immunoSEQ multiplex PCR; TCRdb's copy keeps in-frame clones and lacks some. The sample carries a few hundred thousand clones, 75% to 85% recorded once. The junction had 4 bases not matched to a gene; V was cut back by 4 bases and J by 1 base. Germline CDR1 is SGHNT and CDR2 is YYREEE (reference sequence). CDR3 length: 16 residues. The sample comes from a study of cytomegalovirus exposure and HLA in healthy donors. Study details: Earlier sequencing of 200 million or so T cells yielded under 120 million unique TCR beta sequences.

The study's findings and limits: There were some public TCRs occurring in many donors, but most TCR sequences were rare. Investigators reported 150 to 200 TCR beta chains as tied to cytomegalovirus.

Sequencing was carried out using PBMCs. The chain joins TRBV5-4 to TRBJ2-3, with 12 bases fitting TRBD2. This clonotype originated in a woman aged 55-69 years in good health and CMV-seropositive. The CDR3 nucleotides are TGTGCCAGCAGCGGACTAGCGGGATCCCGCACAGATACGCAGTATTTT. Translation: CASSGLAGSRTDTQYF.